This T cell receptor beta chain was identified in a study of T cell repertoires in cytomegalovirus infection. The CDR3 runs 15 residues. The germline V gene has CDR1 SGHVS and CDR2 FQNEAQ. Trimming left V 2 bases short and J 0 bases short, with 8 bases between. MiXCR, run by TCRdb on the reads, gives a single entry per CDR3 protein. This sample carries 180,000 or so distinct CDR3 sequences, about a sixth of them seen once, and the ten largest clones take approximately 25%. This clonotype has ten or more counts. This TCR came from a human donor in good health (CMV status not recorded). Some clones in this sample may be carry-over from other donors' samples. This sequence joins TRBV7-8 and TRBJ2-1; no clear D. Sequencing used CD8+ T cells from PBMCs. The CDR3 nucleotides read TGTGCCAGCAGCTTAATCGTGTCCTCCTACAATGAGCAGTTCTTC. This encodes CASSLIVSSYNEQFF.